A selection of T cell receptor beta chains follows, all from one sample in a study of blood T cell repertoires in COVID-19. Profiled with immunoSEQ multiplex PCR; TCRdb holds only in-frame clones, not every one. The sample includes approximately 78,000 clones, approximately 88% of them seen just once. Material: peripheral blood. These TCRs come from a man aged 50 to 60 with acute or convalescent COVID-19. The CDR3 runs from the conserved cysteine through the conserved F or W. The D gene is left open where the match is weak. A row's size may be missing; if present it is once, few, many or a size class.

d_gene: NA; v_gene: TRBV10-1; abundance: few; j_gene: TRBJ1-2; CDR3aa: CASSGQDGYGYTF
d_gene: NA; v_gene: TRBV7-6; abundance: NA; j_gene: TRBJ2-7; CDR3aa: CASSLGGDYEQYF
d_gene: NA; v_gene: TRBV24-1; abundance: NA; j_gene: TRBJ1-6; CDR3aa: CATSDDNSPLHF
d_gene: TRBD1; v_gene: TRBV9; abundance: NA; j_gene: TRBJ1-2; CDR3aa: CASSGAFDRGLGGYTF
d_gene: TRBD1; v_gene: TRBV11-2; abundance: NA; j_gene: TRBJ1-2; CDR3aa: CASSLGFAGQGVYGYTF
d_gene: NA; v_gene: TRBV6-1; abundance: NA; j_gene: TRBJ1-6; CDR3aa: CASSGTALGSYNSPLHF
d_gene: NA; v_gene: TRBV19; abundance: NA; j_gene: TRBJ2-2; CDR3aa: CASSIASGVLSTGELFF
d_gene: NA; v_gene: TRBV6-4; abundance: NA; j_gene: TRBJ1-6; CDR3aa: CASRAQSSYNSPLHF
d_gene: NA; v_gene: TRBV20-1; abundance: NA; j_gene: TRBJ2-3; CDR3aa: CMVASTDTQYF
d_gene: TRBD1; v_gene: TRBV19; abundance: medium-sized; j_gene: TRBJ1-6; CDR3aa: CASTGQGENSPLHF
d_gene: TRBD1; v_gene: TRBV5-1; abundance: NA; j_gene: TRBJ2-2; CDR3aa: CASSSLTGAHINTGELFF
d_gene: NA; v_gene: TRBV7-9; abundance: NA; j_gene: TRBJ2-7; CDR3aa: CASSARTAGNYEQYF
d_gene: TRBD2; v_gene: TRBV6-5; abundance: NA; j_gene: TRBJ2-3; CDR3aa: CASSYFAGGSDTQYF
d_gene: NA; v_gene: TRBV25-1; abundance: NA; j_gene: TRBJ1-1; CDR3aa: CASSEWTATEAFF
d_gene: NA; v_gene: TRBV9; abundance: few; j_gene: TRBJ2-5; CDR3aa: CASSTQGVGETQYF
d_gene: TRBD1; v_gene: TRBV14; abundance: NA; j_gene: TRBJ2-5; CDR3aa: CASSRGQGETQYF
d_gene: NA; v_gene: TRBV30; abundance: few; j_gene: TRBJ2-5; CDR3aa: CAHDTSRETQYF
d_gene: NA; v_gene: TRBV4-1; abundance: NA; j_gene: TRBJ1-5; CDR3aa: CASSQVPDQPQHF
d_gene: NA; v_gene: TRBV18; abundance: few; j_gene: TRBJ1-2; CDR3aa: CASSLADYGYTF
d_gene: NA; v_gene: TRBV5-1; abundance: NA; j_gene: TRBJ2-3; CDR3aa: CASSLNPLGGSSDTQYF
d_gene: TRBD1; v_gene: TRBV14; abundance: NA; j_gene: TRBJ2-5; CDR3aa: CASSQRTGKVQETQYF
d_gene: TRBD1; v_gene: TRBV11-2; abundance: NA; j_gene: TRBJ2-1; CDR3aa: CASPGQGYNEQFF